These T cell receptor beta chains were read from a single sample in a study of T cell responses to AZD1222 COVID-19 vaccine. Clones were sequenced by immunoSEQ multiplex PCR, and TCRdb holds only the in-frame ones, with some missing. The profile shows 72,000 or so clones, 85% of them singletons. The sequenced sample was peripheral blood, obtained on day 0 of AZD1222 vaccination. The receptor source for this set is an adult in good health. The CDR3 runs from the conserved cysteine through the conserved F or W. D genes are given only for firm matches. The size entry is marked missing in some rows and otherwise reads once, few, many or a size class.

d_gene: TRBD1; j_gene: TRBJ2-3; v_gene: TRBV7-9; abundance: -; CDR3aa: CASSLGRGLGSDTQYF; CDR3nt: TGTGCCAGCAGCTTGGGAAGGGGGCTAGGGTCAGATACGCAGTATTTT
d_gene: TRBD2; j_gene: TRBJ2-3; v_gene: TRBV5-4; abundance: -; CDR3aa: CASSQGLADTQYF; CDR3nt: TGTGCCAGCAGCCAGGGACTAGCGGATACGCAGTATTTT
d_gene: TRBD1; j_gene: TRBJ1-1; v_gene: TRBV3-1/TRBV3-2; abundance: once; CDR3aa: CASSWTGNARTEAFF; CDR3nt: TGTGCCAGCAGCTGGACAGGGAATGCGAGGACTGAAGCTTTCTTT
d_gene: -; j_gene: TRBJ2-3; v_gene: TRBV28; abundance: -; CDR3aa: CASSRLTQYF; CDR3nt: TGTGCCAGTAGTCGACTTACGCAGTATTTT
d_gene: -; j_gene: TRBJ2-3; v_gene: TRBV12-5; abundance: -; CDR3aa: CASRRGGTDTQYF; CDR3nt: TGTGCCAGTCGAAGGGGTGGCACAGATACGCAGTATTTT
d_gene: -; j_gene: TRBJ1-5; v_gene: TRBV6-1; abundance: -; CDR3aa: CASSEILKGNQPQHF; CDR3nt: TGTGCCAGCAGTGAGATTTTGAAGGGCAATCAGCCCCAGCATTTT
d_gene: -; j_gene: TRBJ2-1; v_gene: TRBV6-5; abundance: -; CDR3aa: CASHFEGGRNEQFF; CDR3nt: TGTGCCAGCCACTTCGAGGGGGGCCGCAATGAGCAGTTCTTC
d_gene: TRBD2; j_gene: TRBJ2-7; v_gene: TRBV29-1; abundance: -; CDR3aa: CSGGLARNEQYF; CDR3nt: TGCAGCGGAGGACTAGCTCGGAACGAGCAGTACTTC
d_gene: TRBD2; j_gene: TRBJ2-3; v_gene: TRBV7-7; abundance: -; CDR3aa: CASSLALAGGTDTQYF; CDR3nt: TGTGCCAGCAGCTTAGCACTAGCGGGAGGGACAGATACGCAGTATTTT
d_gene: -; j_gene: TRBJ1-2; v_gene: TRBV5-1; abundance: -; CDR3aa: CATRVREFYGYTF; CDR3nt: TGCGCCACTCGGGTTAGGGAGTTCTATGGCTACACCTTC
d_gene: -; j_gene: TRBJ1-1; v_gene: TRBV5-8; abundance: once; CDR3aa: CATSGVARGTEAFF; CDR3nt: TGTGCCACCTCAGGGGTCGCGAGGGGCACTGAAGCTTTCTTT
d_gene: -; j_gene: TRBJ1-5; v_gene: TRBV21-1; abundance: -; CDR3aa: CAGRDRGPGAQHF; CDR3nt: TGTGCTGGAAGGGACAGGGGACCGGGAGCCCAGCATTTT
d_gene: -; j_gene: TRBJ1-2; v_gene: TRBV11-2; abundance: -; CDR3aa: CASSRGHIYGYTF; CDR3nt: TGTGCCAGCAGCCGGGGACATATCTATGGCTACACCTTC
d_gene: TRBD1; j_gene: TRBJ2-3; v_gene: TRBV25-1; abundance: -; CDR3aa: CASIGDRGSTDTQYF; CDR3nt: TGTGCCAGCATAGGGGACAGGGGGAGCACAGATACGCAGTATTTT
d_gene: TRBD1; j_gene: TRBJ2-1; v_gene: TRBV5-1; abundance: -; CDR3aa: CASSTKTGTGVSNEQFF; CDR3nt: TGCGCCAGCAGCACAAAAACCGGGACAGGTGTTTCCAATGAGCAGTTCTTC
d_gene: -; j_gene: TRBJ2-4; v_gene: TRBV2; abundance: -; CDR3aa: CASSAGAKNIQYF; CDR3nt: TGTGCCAGCAGTGCTGGGGCCAAAAACATTCAGTACTTC
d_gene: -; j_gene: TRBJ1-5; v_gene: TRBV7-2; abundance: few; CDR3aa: CASSLVLSDNQPQHF; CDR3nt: TGTGCCAGCAGCTTAGTATTGTCAGACAATCAGCCCCAGCATTTT
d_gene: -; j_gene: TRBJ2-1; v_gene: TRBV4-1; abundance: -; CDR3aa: CASSSRIGRSEQFF; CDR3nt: TGCGCCAGCAGCTCCCGTATAGGCCGTAGTGAGCAGTTCTTC
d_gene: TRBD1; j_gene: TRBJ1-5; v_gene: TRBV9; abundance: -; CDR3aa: CASSLNDRVDQPQHF; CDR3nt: TGTGCCAGCAGCCTAAATGACAGGGTGGATCAGCCCCAGCATTTT
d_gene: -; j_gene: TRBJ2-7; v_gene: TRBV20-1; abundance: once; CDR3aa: CSPHRVTKQYF; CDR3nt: TGCAGTCCCCACAGGGTTACGAAGCAGTACTTC
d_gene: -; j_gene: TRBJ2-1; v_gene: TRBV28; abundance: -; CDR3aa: CASRTNLGNEQFF; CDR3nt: TGTGCCAGCAGGACTAACCTGGGGAATGAGCAGTTCTTC
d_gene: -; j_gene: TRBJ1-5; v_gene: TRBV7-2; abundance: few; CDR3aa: CASSLVWGGNQPQHF; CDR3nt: TGTGCCAGCAGCTTAGTTTGGGGGGGGAATCAGCCCCAGCATTTT
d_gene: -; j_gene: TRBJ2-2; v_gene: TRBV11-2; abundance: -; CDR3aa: CASRPLGDERTGELFF; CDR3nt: TGTGCCAGCAGACCGCTAGGGGACGAACGGACCGGGGAGCTGTTTTTT
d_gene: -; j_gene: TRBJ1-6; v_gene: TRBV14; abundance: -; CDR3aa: CASSQEVRNSPLHF; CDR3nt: TGTGCCAGCAGCCAAGAGGTACGGAATTCACCCCTCCACTTT
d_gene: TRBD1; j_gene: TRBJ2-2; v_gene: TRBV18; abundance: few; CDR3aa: CASSTLQGSGELFF; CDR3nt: TGTGCCAGCTCTACCCTACAGGGGTCCGGGGAGCTGTTTTTT
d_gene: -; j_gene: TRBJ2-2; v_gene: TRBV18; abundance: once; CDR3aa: CASSPRAVNTGELFF; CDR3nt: TGTGCCAGCTCACCACGGGCGGTGAACACCGGGGAGCTGTTTTTT
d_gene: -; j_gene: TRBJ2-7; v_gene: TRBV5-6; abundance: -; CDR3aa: CASSRTPPYEQYF; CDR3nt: TGTGCCAGCAGCCGGACACCCCCCTACGAGCAGTACTTC
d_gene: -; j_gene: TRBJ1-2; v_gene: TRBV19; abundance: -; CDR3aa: CASIPGQPITNYGYTF; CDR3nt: TGTGCCAGTATCCCGGGACAACCAATTACTAACTATGGCTACACCTTC
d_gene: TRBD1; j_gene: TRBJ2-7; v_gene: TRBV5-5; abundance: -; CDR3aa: CASSSGTGGVDSEQYF; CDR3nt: TGTGCCAGCAGCAGCGGGACAGGGGGCGTTGATTCCGAGCAGTACTTC
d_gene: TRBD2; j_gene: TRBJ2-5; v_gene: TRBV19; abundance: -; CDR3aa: CASTSGREETQYF; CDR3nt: TGTGCCAGTACTAGCGGGAGGGAAGAGACCCAGTACTTC
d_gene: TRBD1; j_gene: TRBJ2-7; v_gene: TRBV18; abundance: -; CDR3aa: CASSQNGRTGYEQYF; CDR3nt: TGTGCCAGCTCACAGAACGGAAGGACAGGCTACGAGCAGTACTTC
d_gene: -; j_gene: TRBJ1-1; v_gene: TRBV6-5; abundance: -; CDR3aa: CASIIPGVTEAFF; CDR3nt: TGTGCCAGCATTATTCCCGGTGTCACTGAAGCTTTCTTT
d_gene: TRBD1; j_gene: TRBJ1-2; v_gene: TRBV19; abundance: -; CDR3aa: CASASGGFGYTF; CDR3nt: TGTGCCAGTGCCTCAGGGGGTTTTGGCTACACCTTC
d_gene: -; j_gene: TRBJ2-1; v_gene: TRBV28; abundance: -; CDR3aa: CASNGDLYYNEQFF; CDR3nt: TGTGCCAGCAATGGGGACCTATACTACAATGAGCAGTTCTTC
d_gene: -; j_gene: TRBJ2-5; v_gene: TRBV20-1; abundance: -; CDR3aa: CSAGVETQYF; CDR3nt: TGCAGTGCTGGGGTAGAGACCCAGTACTTC
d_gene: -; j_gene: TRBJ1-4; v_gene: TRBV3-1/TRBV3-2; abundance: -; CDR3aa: CASSQGGSGSGEKLFF; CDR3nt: TGTGCCAGCAGCCAAGGAGGGTCGGGGTCGGGAGAAAAACTGTTTTTT
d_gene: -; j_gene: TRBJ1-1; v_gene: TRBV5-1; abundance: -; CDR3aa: CASSFSDYRGDYFF; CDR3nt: TGCGCCAGCAGCTTCTCCGATTACCGCGGAGATTATTTCTTT
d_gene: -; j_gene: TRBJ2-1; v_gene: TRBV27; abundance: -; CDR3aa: CASRGGLSYNEQFF; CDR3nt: TGTGCCAGCAGGGGGGGACTCTCCTACAATGAGCAGTTCTTC
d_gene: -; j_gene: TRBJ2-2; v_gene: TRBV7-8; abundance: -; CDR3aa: CASSQVAVNTGELFF; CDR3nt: TGTGCCAGCAGTCAAGTAGCGGTTAACACCGGGGAGCTGTTTTTT
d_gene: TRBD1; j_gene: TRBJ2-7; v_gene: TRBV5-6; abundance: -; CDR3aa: CASRIGTAQPTPSLEQYF; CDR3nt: TGTGCCAGCAGGATTGGGACAGCCCAACCGACCCCTTCTCTCGAGCAGTACTTC
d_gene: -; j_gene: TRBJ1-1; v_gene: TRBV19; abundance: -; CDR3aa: CASSEAFGAFF; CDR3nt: TGTGCCAGTAGTGAAGCCTTTGGGGCTTTCTTT
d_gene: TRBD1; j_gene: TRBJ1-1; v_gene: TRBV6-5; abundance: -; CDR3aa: CASSTETGYNTEAFF; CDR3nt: TGTGCCAGCAGTACGGAGACAGGGTATAACACTGAAGCTTTCTTT
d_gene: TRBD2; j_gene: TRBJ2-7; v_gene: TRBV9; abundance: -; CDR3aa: CASSVGLAGESYF; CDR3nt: TGTGCCAGCAGCGTAGGTCTAGCGGGAGAGTCGTACTTC
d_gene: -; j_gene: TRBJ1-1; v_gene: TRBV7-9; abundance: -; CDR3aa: CASSLSQSNTEAFF; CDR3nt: TGTGCCAGCAGCTTATCCCAGTCGAACACTGAAGCTTTCTTT
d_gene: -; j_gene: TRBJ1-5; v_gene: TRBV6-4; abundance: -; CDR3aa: CASRWDQPQHF; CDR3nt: TGTGCCAGCAGATGGGATCAGCCCCAGCATTTT
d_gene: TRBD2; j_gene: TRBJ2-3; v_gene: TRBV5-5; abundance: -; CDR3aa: CASSLRRGGTDTQYF; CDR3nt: TGTGCCAGCAGCTTAAGGCGGGGGGGCACAGATACGCAGTATTTT